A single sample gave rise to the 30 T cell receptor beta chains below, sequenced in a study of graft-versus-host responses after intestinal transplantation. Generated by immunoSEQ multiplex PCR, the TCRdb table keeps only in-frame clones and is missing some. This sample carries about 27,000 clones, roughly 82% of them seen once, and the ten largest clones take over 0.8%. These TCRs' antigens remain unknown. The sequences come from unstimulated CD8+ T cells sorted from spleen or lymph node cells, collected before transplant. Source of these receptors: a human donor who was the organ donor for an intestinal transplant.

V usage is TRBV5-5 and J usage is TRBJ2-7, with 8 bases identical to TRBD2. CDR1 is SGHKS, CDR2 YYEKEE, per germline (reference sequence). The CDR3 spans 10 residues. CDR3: CASGDHEQYF. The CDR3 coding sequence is TGTGCTAGCGGGGACCACGAGCAGTACTTC. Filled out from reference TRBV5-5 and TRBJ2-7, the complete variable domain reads DAGVTQSPTHLIKTRGQQVTLRCSPISGHKSVSWYQQVLGQGPQFIFQYYEKEERGRGNFPDRFSARQFPNYSSELNVNALLLGDSALYLCASGDHEQYFGPGTRLTVT.

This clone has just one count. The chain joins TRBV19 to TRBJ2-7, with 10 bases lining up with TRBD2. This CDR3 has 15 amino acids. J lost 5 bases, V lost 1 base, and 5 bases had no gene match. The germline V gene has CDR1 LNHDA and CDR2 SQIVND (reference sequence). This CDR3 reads CASSIGASGSDEQYF. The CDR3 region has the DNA TGTGCCAGTAGTATAGGGGCTAGCGGGAGCGACGAGCAGTACTTC.

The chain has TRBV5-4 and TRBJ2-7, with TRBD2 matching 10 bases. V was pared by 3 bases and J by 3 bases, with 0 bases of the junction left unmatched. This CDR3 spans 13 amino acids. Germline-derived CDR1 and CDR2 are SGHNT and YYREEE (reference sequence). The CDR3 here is CASSSSGGYEQYF. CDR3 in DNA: TGTGCCAGCAGCTCTAGCGGGGGCTACGAGCAGTACTTC.

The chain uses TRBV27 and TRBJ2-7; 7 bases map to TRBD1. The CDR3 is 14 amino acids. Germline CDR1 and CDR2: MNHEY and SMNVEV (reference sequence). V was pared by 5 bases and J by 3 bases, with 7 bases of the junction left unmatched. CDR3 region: CASSPRTGHYEQYF. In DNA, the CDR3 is TGTGCCAGCAGTCCACGGACAGGCCACTACGAGCAGTACTTC.

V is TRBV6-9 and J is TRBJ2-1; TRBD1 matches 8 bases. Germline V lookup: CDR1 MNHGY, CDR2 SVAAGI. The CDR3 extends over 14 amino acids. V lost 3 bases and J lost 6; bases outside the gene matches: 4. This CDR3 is CASSYGQGGNEQFF. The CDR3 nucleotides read TGTGCCAGCAGTTACGGACAGGGTGGCAATGAGCAGTTCTTC.

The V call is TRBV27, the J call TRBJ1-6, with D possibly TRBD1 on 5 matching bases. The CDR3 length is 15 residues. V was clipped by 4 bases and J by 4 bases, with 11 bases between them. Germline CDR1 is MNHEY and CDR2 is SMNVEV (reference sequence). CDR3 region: CASSWDRQYNSPLHF. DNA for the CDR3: TGTGCCAGCAGTTGGGACCGCCAGTATAATTCACCCCTCCACTTT.

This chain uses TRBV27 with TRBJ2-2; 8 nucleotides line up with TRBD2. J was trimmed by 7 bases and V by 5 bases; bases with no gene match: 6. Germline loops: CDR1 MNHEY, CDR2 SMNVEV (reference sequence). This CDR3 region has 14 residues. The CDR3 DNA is TGTGCCAGCAGTAGCGGGGGATGGGGCGGGGAGCTGTTTTTT. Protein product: CASSSGGWGGELFF.

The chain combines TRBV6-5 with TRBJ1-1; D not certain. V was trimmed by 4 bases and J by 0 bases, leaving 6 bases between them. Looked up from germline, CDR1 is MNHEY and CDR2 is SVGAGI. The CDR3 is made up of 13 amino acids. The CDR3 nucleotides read TGTGCCAGCAGTTTCGGGTTGAACACTGAAGCTTTCTTT. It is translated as CASSFGLNTEAFF.

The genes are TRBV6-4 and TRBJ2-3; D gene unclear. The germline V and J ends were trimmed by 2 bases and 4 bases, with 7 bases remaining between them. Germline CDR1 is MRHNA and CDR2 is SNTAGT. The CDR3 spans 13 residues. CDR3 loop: CASSDTYADTQYF. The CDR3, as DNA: TGTGCCAGCAGTGACACTTATGCAGATACGCAGTATTTT.

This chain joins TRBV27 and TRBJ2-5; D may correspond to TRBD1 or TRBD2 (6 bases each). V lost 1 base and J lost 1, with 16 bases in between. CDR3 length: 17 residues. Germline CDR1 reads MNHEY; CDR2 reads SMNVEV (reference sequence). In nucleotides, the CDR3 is TGTGCCAGCAGTTTATATGGGGGCGGGATGATCCAAGAGACCCAGTACTTC. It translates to CASSLYGGGMIQETQYF.

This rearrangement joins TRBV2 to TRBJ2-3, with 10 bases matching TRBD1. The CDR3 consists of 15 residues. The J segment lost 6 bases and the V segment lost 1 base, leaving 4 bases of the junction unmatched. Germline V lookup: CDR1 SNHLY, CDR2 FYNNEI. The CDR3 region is CASSEVDRGIDTQYF. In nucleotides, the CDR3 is TGTGCCAGCAGTGAAGTGGACAGGGGGATCGATACGCAGTATTTT. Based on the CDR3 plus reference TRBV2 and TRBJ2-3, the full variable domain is EPEVTQTPSHQVTQMGQEVILRCVPISNHLYFYWYRQILGQKVEFLVSFYNNEISEKSEIFDDQFSVERPDGSNFTLKIRSTKLEDSAMYFCASSEVDRGIDTQYFGPGTRLTVL.

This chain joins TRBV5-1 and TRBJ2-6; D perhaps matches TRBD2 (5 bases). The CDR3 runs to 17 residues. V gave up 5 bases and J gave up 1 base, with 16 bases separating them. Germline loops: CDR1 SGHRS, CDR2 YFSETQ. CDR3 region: CASRRYWELSGANVLTF. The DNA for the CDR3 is TGCGCCAGCAGAAGGTATTGGGAGCTGTCTGGGGCCAACGTCCTGACTTTC.

CDR3 in amino acids: CASSQDVRAYEQYF. The CDR3 DNA sequence: TGCGCCAGCAGCCAAGATGTACGAGCCTACGAGCAGTACTTC. The chain joins TRBV4-1 to TRBJ2-7; no firm D call. Germline V gene lookup returns CDR1 MGHRA and CDR2 YSYEKL. The CDR3 runs to 14 residues. V lost 0 bases and J 2 bases, leaving 8 bases between the germline ends.

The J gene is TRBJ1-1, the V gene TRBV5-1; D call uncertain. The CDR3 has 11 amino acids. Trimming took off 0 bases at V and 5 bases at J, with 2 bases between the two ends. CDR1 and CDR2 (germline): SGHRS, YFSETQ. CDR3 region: CASSLGTEAFF. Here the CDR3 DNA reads TGCGCCAGCAGCTTGGGGACTGAAGCTTTCTTT.

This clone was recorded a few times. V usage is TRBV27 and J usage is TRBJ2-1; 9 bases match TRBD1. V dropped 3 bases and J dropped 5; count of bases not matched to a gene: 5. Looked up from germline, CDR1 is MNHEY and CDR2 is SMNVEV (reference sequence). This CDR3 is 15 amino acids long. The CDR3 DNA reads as TGTGCCAGCAGTTTCGGGACAGGGCTGGACAATGAGCAGTTCTTC. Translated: CASSFGTGLDNEQFF.

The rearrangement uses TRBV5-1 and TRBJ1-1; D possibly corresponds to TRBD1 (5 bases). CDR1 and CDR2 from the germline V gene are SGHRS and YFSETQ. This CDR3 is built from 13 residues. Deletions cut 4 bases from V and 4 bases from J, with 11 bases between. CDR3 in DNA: TGCGCCAGCAGCGCCGCGGGGGGCACTGAAGCTTTCTTT. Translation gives CASSAAGGTEAFF.

The CDR3 DNA is TGCGCCAGCAGCTTAGATCGGGCCACCGGGGAGCTGTTTTTT. Its protein is CASSLDRATGELFF. J is TRBJ2-2 and V is TRBV5-1; D ambiguous. The ends were cut back, 2 bases at V and 4 bases at J, with 9 bases in the middle. The CDR3 extends over 14 amino acids. CDR1 is SGHRS, CDR2 YFSETQ, per germline. Complete variable domain (other parts from reference TRBV5-1 and TRBJ2-2): KAGVTQTPRYLIKTRGQQVTLSCSPISGHRSVSWYQQTPGQGLQFLFEYFSETQRNKGNFPGRFSGRQFSNSRSEMNVSTLELGDSALYLCASSLDRATGELFFGEGSRLTVL.

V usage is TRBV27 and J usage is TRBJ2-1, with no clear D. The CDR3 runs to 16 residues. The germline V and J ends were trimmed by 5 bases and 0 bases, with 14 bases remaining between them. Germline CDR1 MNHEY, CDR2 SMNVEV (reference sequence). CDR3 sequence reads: CASSPLSIYSYNEQFF. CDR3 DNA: TGTGCCAGCAGTCCACTCTCTATATACTCCTACAATGAGCAGTTCTTC.

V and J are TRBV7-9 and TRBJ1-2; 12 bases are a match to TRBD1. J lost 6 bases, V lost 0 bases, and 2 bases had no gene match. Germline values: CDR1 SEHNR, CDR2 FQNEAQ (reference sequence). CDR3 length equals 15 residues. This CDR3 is CASSLAGQGANGYTF. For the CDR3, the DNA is TGTGCCAGCAGCTTAGCGGGACAGGGGGCAAATGGCTACACCTTC.

The CDR3 nucleotides are TGCGCCAGCAGCCAAGGAAGGGGAACTGAAGCTTTCTTT. Its protein product is CASSQGRGTEAFF. The V call is TRBV4-3, the J call TRBJ1-1; a possible D gene is TRBD1 (5 bases). V was cut by 1 base and J by 5 bases, with 8 bases left in between. This CDR3 is built from 13 residues. The germline CDR1 and CDR2 sequences are LGHNA and YSLEER.

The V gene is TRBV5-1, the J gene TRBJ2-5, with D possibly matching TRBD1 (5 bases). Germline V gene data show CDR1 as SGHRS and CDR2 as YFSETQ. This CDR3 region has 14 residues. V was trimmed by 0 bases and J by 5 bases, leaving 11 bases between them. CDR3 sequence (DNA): TGCGCCAGCAGCTTGGGGTCAGGGTTGGAGACCCAGTACTTC. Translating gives CASSLGSGLETQYF.

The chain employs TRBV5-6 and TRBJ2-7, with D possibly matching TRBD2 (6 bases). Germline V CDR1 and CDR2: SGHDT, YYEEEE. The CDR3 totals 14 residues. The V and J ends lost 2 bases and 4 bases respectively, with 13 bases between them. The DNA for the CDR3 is TGTGCCAGCAGCTTAGGGGACTGGGCTTACGAGCAGTACTTC. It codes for CASSLGDWAYEQYF. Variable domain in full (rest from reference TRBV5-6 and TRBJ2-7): DAGVTQSPTHLIKTRGQQVTLRCSPKSGHDTVSWYQQALGQGPQFIFQYYEEEERQRGNFPDRFSGHQFPNYSSELNVNALLLGDSALYLCASSLGDWAYEQYFGPGTRLTVT.

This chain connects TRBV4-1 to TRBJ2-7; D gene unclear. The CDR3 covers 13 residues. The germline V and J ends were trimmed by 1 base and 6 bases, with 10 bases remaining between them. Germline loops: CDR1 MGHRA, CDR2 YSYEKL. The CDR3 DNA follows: TGCGCCAGCAGCCAAGGTGCTCGTTTCGAGCAGTACTTC. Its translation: CASSQGARFEQYF.

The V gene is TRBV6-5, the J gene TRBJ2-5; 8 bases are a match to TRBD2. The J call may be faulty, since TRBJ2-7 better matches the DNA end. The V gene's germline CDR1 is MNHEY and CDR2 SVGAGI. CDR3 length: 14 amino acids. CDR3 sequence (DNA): TGTGCCAGCAGTTACACGGGGGGGCAATACGAGCAGTACTTC. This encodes CASSYTGGQYEQYF.

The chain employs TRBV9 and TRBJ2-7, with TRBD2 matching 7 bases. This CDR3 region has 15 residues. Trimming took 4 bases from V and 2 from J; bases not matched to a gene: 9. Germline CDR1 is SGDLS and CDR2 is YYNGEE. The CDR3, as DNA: TGTGCCAGCAGCCCCCAGCGGGATCATCCCTACGAGCAGTACTTC. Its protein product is CASSPQRDHPYEQYF. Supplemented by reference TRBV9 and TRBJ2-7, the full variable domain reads DSGVTQTPKHLITATGQRVTLRCSPRSGDLSVYWYQQSLDQGLQFLIQYYNGEERAKGNILERFSAQQFPDLHSELNLSSLELGDSALYFCASSPQRDHPYEQYFGPGTRLTVT.

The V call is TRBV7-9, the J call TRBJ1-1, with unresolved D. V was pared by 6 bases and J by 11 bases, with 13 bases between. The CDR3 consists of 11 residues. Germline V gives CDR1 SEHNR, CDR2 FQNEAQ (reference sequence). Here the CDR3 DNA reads TGTGCCAGCAGGCGACACGGGCCGGCTTTCTTT. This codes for CASRRHGPAFF.

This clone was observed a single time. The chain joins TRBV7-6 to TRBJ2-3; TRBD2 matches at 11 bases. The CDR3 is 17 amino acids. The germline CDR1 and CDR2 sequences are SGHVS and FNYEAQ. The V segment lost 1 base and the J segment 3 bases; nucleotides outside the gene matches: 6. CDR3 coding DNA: TGTGCCAGCAGCTTAGACGGTAGCGGGGGGGCAACAGATACGCAGTATTTT. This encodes CASSLDGSGGATDTQYF.

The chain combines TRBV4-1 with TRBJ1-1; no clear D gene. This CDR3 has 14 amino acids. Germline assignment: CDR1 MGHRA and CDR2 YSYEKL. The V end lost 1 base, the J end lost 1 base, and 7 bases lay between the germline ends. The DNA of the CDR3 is TGCGCCAGCAGCCAAGTTACTGCGAACACTGAAGCTTTCTTT. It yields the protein CASSQVTANTEAFF.

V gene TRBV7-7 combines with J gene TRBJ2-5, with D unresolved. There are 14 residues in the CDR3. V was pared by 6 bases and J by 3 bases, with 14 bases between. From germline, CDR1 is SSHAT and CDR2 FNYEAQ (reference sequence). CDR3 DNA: TGTGCCAGCAGTTCCACTATATCCGAAGAGACCCAGTACTTC. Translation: CASSSTISEETQYF.

Here the CDR3 reads CASSESVTQAFF. The CDR3 nucleotides are TGTGCCAGCAGTGAAAGCGTGACTCAGGCTTTCTTT. The rearrangement uses TRBV25-1 and TRBJ1-1; D is undetermined. The CDR3 runs 12 residues. V was pared by 2 bases and J by 11 bases, with 12 bases between. Germline V gene lookup returns CDR1 MGHDK and CDR2 SYGVNS. Looking up the rest from reference TRBV25-1 and TRBJ1-1 gives the full variable domain: EADIYQTPRYLVIGTGKKITLECSQTMGHDKMYWYQQDPGMELHLIHYSYGVNSTEKGDLSSESTVSRIRTEHFPLTLESARPSHTSQYLCASSESVTQAFFGQGTRLTVV.